Presented here are 17 T cell receptor beta chains from one specimen sequenced in a study of CD8+ T cells in alopecia areata. Extracted from the samples, RNA was reverse transcribed into cDNA to serve as the sequencing template. Libraries were prepared by immunoSEQ multiplex PCR; TCRdb keeps only in-frame clonotypes and omits some of them. The sample holds 95,000 to 110,000 clones, around 59% seen once. Sequenced sample: CD4+ T cells sorted from blood. The origin of the receptors is a human donor in good health.

The V gene is TRBV10-3, the J gene TRBJ1-5, with D uncertain. The CDR3 spans 17 residues. Trimming pared 0 bases from V and 2 bases from J, leaving 14 bases between. Germline V gene sequence: CDR1 ENHRY, CDR2 SYGVKD. This CDR3 reads CAISESSTGLGNQPQHF. CDR3 DNA: TGTGCCATCAGTGAGTCGAGTACGGGGTTGGGCAATCAGCCCCAGCATTTT.

In regard to this clone: A far bigger clonotype differs at one base, so this is likely a read error. The chain recombines TRBV6-5 with TRBJ2-1, with D unresolved. Trimming took off 4 bases at V and 5 bases at J, with 3 bases between the two ends. The germline CDR1 and CDR2 sequences are MNHEY and SVGAGI. This CDR3 has 11 residues. CDR3 residues: CASSFNNEQFF. The CDR3 DNA is TGTGCCAGCAGTTTCAACAATGAGCAGTTCTTC.

The V gene is TRBV7-6, the J gene TRBJ1-6, with D unclear. The CDR3 sequence is 10 residues long. The V end was cut by 4 bases, the J end by 14 bases, with 6 bases between. Germline-derived CDR1 and CDR2 are SGHVS and FNYEAQ. The CDR3: CASSCGTLHF. The CDR3 nucleotides are TGTGCCAGCAGCTGTGGCACCCTCCACTTT.

The chain carries TRBV2 and TRBJ1-2; D may be TRBD1 (5 bases). The CDR3 runs to 13 residues. Germline CDR1 is SNHLY and CDR2 is FYNNEI. V shed 5 bases and J shed 3 bases, with 10 bases lying between them. The CDR3 loop is CASSSDSYYGYTF. The CDR3 region has the DNA TGTGCCAGCAGTTCCGACAGCTACTATGGCTACACCTTC.

The V and J genes are TRBV28 and TRBJ2-4, with 10 bases lining up with TRBD1. V gave up 10 bases and J gave up 7 bases; unmatched junction bases: 7. Germline V gives CDR1 MDHEN, CDR2 SYDVKM. This CDR3 has 13 residues. DNA for the CDR3: TGTGCCATCCATGGGACAGGGGACAACATTCAGTACTTC. It specifies CAIHGTGDNIQYF.

This clone was detected only a few times. The V call is TRBV11-2, the J call TRBJ2-5; D ambiguous. This CDR3 is built from 14 residues. V lost 0 bases, J lost 5 bases, and 10 bases lay in between. Per germline, CDR1 SGHAT and CDR2 FQNNGV. CDR3 region: CASSLDRAYETQYF. CDR3 coding DNA: TGTGCCAGCAGCTTAGATCGAGCGTATGAGACCCAGTACTTC.

V usage is TRBV7-2 and J usage is TRBJ1-6; 7 bases line up with TRBD1. The length of the CDR3 is 13 residues. Germline V CDR1 and CDR2: SGHTA, FQGNSA. The V and J ends lost 1 base and 10 bases, in that order; junction bases with no gene match: 1. The CDR3 here is CASSLEQGSPLHF. The CDR3 DNA sequence: TGTGCCAGCAGCTTAGAACAGGGGTCACCCCTCCACTTT.

The chain joins TRBV19 to TRBJ1-5; possibly TRBD1 for D (5 bases). This CDR3 has 16 residues. Germline CDR1 LNHDA, CDR2 SQIVND (reference sequence). The V end was cut by 4 bases, the J end by 2 bases, with 15 bases between. The CDR3 coding sequence is TGTGCCAGTAGTACCATGGGGGAAGGAGGCAATCAGCCCCAGCATTTT. Encoded protein: CASSTMGEGGNQPQHF.

The chain links TRBV30 to TRBJ1-6; D is unresolved. The CDR3 has 13 amino acids. Trimming shortened V by 3 bases and J by 9 bases, and 12 bases separated the two germline ends. Germline V lookup: CDR1 GTSNPN, CDR2 SVGIG (reference sequence). Written as DNA, the CDR3 is TGTGCCTGGAGAGGCCATTGGAGTTCACCCCTCCACTTT. This sequence encodes CAWRGHWSSPLHF.

The chain recombines TRBV4-3 with TRBJ2-2, with D perhaps TRBD1 or TRBD2 (6 bases each). V lost 1 base to trimming and J lost 7 bases, with 13 bases between them. Germline assignment: CDR1 LGHNA and CDR2 YSLEER. The CDR3 runs 15 residues. The CDR3 loop reads CASSQAGAGRGELFF. CDR3 nucleotides: TGCGCCAGCAGCCAAGCGGGGGCCGGTCGCGGGGAGCTGTTTTTT.

The V and J genes are TRBV29-1 and TRBJ2-3; D not certain. Trimming removed 6 bases at V and 8 bases at J, with 15 bases between. From germline, CDR1 is SQVTM and CDR2 ANQGSEA. This CDR3 spans 12 amino acids. CDR3: CSVVTPVGTQYF. The DNA of the CDR3 is TGCAGCGTCGTCACCCCCGTGGGTACGCAGTATTTT.

The chain links TRBV28 to TRBJ1-2; D gene unclear. The CDR3 length is 11 residues. Trimming pared 5 bases from V and 7 bases from J, leaving 8 bases between. The germline CDR1 and CDR2 sequences are MDHEN and SYDVKM. The CDR3 here is CASSLDGGYTF. For the CDR3, the DNA is TGTGCCAGCAGTCTCGACGGTGGCTACACCTTC.

The chain joins TRBV29-1 to TRBJ2-4; TRBD1 aligns across 9 bases. Trimming at V came to 6 bases and at J to 0 bases, leaving 6 bases not matched to a gene. The CDR3 has 15 amino acids. In germline, CDR1 is SQVTM, CDR2 ANQGSEA. CDR3 in amino acids: CSVGTGNLAKNIQYF. DNA for the CDR3: TGCAGCGTCGGGACAGGGAATTTAGCCAAAAACATTCAGTACTTC.

The table lists this clone with a few counts. This sequence joins TRBV29-1 and TRBJ2-3, with a tentative D call TRBD2 (6 bases). Germline CDR1 SQVTM, CDR2 ANQGSEA. Deletions cut 8 bases from V and 2 bases from J, with 17 bases between. The CDR3 has 14 amino acids. The CDR3: CSFTGGVPTDTQYF. Here the CDR3 DNA reads TGCAGCTTCACCGGAGGGGTGCCCACAGATACGCAGTATTTT.

Worth noting for this clone: A junction end diverges from the germline sequence, so it may reflect a read error. V usage is TRBV28 and J usage is TRBJ1-2; D ambiguous. The CDR3 has 14 residues. CDR1 and CDR2 from the germline V gene are MDHEN and SYDVKM. The CDR3 here is CATSNSRANYGYTF. CDR3 nucleotide sequence: TGTGCCACCAGTAACAGCCGAGCTAACTATGGCTACACCTTC.

The chain joins TRBV4-2 to TRBJ1-2; no definite D call. This CDR3 is 11 amino acids long. Trimming cost V 1 base and J 9 bases, with 6 bases left between them. The germline V gene encodes CDR1 LGHNA and CDR2 YNFKEQ. In nucleotides, the CDR3 is TGTGCCAGCAGCCAAGCTAGGAGCTACACCTTC. Its translation: CASSQARSYTF.

Here the CDR3 DNA reads TGTGCCTGGAGTGTACTGCGGGACTACACCTTC. This encodes CAWSVLRDYTF. J is TRBJ1-2 and V is TRBV30; D gene ambiguous. From germline, CDR1 is GTSNPN and CDR2 SVGIG (reference sequence). CDR3 length equals 11 residues. Trimming left V 0 bases short and J 10 bases short, with 9 bases between. The whole variable domain, remainder taken from reference TRBV30 and TRBJ1-2, is SQTIHQWPATLVQPVGSPLSLECTVEGTSNPNLYWYRQAAGRGLQLLFYSVGIGQISSEVPQNLSASRPQDRQFILSSKKLLLSDSGFYLCAWSVLRDYTFGSGTRLTVV.